The entry that follows covers one TCR beta chain sequence. The PCR contained 60 Vbeta and 13 Jbeta primers. Only in-frame clones appear in the TCRdb table, and some are missing; sequencing was by immunoSEQ multiplex PCR. The sample consists of roughly 100,000 clones, 70% to 80% of them appearing once. The data derive from a study of cytomegalovirus exposure and HLA in healthy donors. After removal of 4 bases from V and 7 bases from J, the junction contained 10 bases not matched to a gene. The CDR3 is 17 residues long. Germline V gives CDR1 SGHRS, CDR2 YFSETQ. The specimen was PBMCs. The TCR comes from a man aged 40-55 years in good health and CMV-seronegative. The chain carries TRBV5-1 and TRBJ2-1; 14 bases line up with TRBD2. CDR3 loop: CASSPTPGLAGDNEQFF. The CDR3 region has the DNA TGCGCCAGCAGCCCGACCCCGGGACTAGCGGGAGATAATGAGCAGTTCTTC.